This T cell receptor (beta chain) was identified in a study of regulatory T cells in long-lasting Graves disease. This clonotype was seen only a few times. The antigen remains unidentified. The junction had 11 bases not matched to a gene; V was cut back by 4 bases and J by 9 bases. The CDR3 loop spans 16 amino acids. CDR1 is LGHNA, CDR2 YNFKEQ, per germline. Points from the study as a whole: Accuracy might have suffered from few samples.

The time point: newly diagnosed GD, antithyroid drugs for less than 3 months. Extracted RNA from PBMCs served as the source of the TCR library. American Thyroid Association guidelines served as the basis for diagnosing Graves' disease. To make TCR beta libraries, researchers used iRepertoire HTBI primers and Arm-PCR of CDR3 regions. TCRdb re-called the multiplex PCR reads through MiXCR, storing one row per CDR3 protein. The sample holds about 360,000 distinct CDR3 sequences, 15% to 20% seen once. The same data also went into a second study, on T cells in Graves' hyperthyroidism and ophthalmopathy.

The starting material was peripheral blood mononuclear cells (PBMCs), obtained at new diagnosis, from a patient treated with antithyroid drugs. The source of this sequence is a woman aged 18-29 years with Graves disease. This rearrangement joins TRBV4-2 to TRBJ2-1, with 11 positions matching TRBD2. This CDR3 is CASSPTGTSGAGEQFF. The CDR3 DNA follows: TGTGCCAGCAGCCCCACCGGGACTAGCGGAGCGGGTGAGCAGTTCTTC.